This T cell receptor beta chain emerged from a study of T cell responses to AZD1222 COVID-19 vaccine. Study at large: Some second doses came at about 4 weeks and others at about 12 weeks; these were pooled.

This clone has only one observation. The antigen is not known. Using immunoSEQ multiplex PCR, the repertoire was profiled, and TCRdb retains in-frame clones only, with some absent. The data show about 92,000 clones, with approximately 87% seen just once and approximately 27% held by the top ten. Study-wide results and caveats: Along spike, vaccine-associated CD4 TCRs were found throughout, with dominance at 160-218 and 743-854. Targeting of unmutated variant regions was reportedly seen in nearly half of spike-specific TCRs.

Germline V lookup: CDR1 MNHEY, CDR2 SMNVEV (reference sequence). The V gene lost 2 bases and the J gene lost 1 base, with 6 bases spanning the gap. The CDR3 covers 14 residues. The V and J genes are TRBV27 and TRBJ1-3; the D is unclear. The TCR sequence derives from an adult in good health. Sequenced material: peripheral blood, taken on day 0 of AZD1222 vaccination. The CDR3: CASSLAGSGNTIYF. For the CDR3, the DNA is TGTGCCAGCAGTTTAGCGGGGTCTGGAAACACCATATATTTT.